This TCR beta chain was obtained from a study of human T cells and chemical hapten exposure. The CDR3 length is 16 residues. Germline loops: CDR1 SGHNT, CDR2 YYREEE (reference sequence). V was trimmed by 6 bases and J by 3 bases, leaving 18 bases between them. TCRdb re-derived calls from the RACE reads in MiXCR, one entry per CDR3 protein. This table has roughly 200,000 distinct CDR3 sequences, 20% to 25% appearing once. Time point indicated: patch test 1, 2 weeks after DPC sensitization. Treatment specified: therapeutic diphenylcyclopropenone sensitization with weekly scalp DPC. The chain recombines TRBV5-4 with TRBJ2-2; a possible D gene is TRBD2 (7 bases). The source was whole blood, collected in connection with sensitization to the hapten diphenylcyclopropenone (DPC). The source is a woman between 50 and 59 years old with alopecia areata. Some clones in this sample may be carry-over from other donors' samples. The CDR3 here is CASKNYRAGDTGELFF. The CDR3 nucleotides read TGTGCCAGCAAGAACTACAGGGCGGGGGACACCGGGGAGCTGTTTTTT. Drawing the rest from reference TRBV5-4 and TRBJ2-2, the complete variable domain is ETGVTQSPTHLIKTRGQQVTLRCSSQSGHNTVSWYQQALGQGPQFIFQYYREEENGRGNFPPRFSGLQFPNYSSELNVNALELDDSALYLCASKNYRAGDTGELFFGEGSRLTVL.